These T cell receptor beta chains were read from a single sample in a study of cytomegalovirus exposure and HLA in healthy donors. Some clones are missing from TCRdb's copy, which holds only in-frame ones; the method was immunoSEQ multiplex PCR. The sample consists of about 110,000 clones, approximately 84% of them appearing once. The specimen sequenced was PBMCs. Receptors were obtained from a man between 50 and 59 years old in good health and CMV-seronegative. Each CDR3 is given with its conserved first and last residue. Each record gives: J gene, D gene, clone size, V gene, CDR3 DNA, CDR3 protein. The D gene is left open where the match is weak. A clone size is listed for some rows: how often the clone was seen (once, few, many), or a class if it is expanded.

j_gene: TRBJ2-2; d_gene: -; abundance: -; v_gene: TRBV5-4; CDR3nt: TGTGCCAGCAGCTTGCAGGGTAGCGGGGAGCTGTTTTTT; CDR3aa: CASSLQGSGELFF
j_gene: TRBJ2-7; d_gene: -; abundance: -; v_gene: TRBV6-1; CDR3nt: TGTGCCAGCAGTCCGGGGGTGTACGGGTACGAGCAGTACTTC; CDR3aa: CASSPGVYGYEQYF
j_gene: TRBJ1-1; d_gene: -; abundance: -; v_gene: TRBV7-6; CDR3nt: TGTGCCAGCAGCTTAGGAGGGGGGGTTACTGAAGCTTTCTTT; CDR3aa: CASSLGGGVTEAFF
j_gene: TRBJ1-3; d_gene: -; abundance: -; v_gene: TRBV7-9; CDR3nt: TGTGCCAGCAGCTTATCCGAGGGAAACACCATATATTTT; CDR3aa: CASSLSEGNTIYF
j_gene: TRBJ2-3; d_gene: -; abundance: -; v_gene: TRBV9; CDR3nt: TGTGCCAGCAGCGTAGGCGTCACTTCTAGCACAGATACGCAGTATTTT; CDR3aa: CASSVGVTSSTDTQYF
j_gene: TRBJ2-7; d_gene: TRBD1; abundance: -; v_gene: TRBV4-2; CDR3nt: TGTGCCAGCAGCCGCTCTCCGGAGACAGGGAAAGCCTACGAGCAGTACTTC; CDR3aa: CASSRSPETGKAYEQYF
j_gene: TRBJ2-4; d_gene: -; abundance: once; v_gene: TRBV7-2; CDR3nt: TGTGCCAGCAGCTTATTAGGAGTAGCCAAAAACATTCAGTACTTC; CDR3aa: CASSLLGVAKNIQYF
j_gene: TRBJ1-3; d_gene: -; abundance: -; v_gene: TRBV9; CDR3nt: TGTGCCAGCAGCAAAAAGACAGCGCCCTCTGGAAACACCATATATTTT; CDR3aa: CASSKKTAPSGNTIYF
j_gene: TRBJ2-1; d_gene: TRBD2; abundance: -; v_gene: TRBV29-1; CDR3nt: TGCAGCGTTGGTACTAGCGAAAGCTCCTACAATGAGCAGTTCTTC; CDR3aa: CSVGTSESSYNEQFF
j_gene: TRBJ2-5; d_gene: -; abundance: -; v_gene: TRBV7-3; CDR3nt: TGTGCCAGCAGCTTGGGGGCCGGGGGGTTTGAGACCCAGTACTTC; CDR3aa: CASSLGAGGFETQYF
j_gene: TRBJ1-1; d_gene: TRBD1; abundance: -; v_gene: TRBV28; CDR3nt: TGTGCCAGCAGTTTAGTGGACAGGGGCACTGAAGCTTTCTTT; CDR3aa: CASSLVDRGTEAFF
j_gene: TRBJ2-7; d_gene: TRBD2; abundance: -; v_gene: TRBV5-1; CDR3nt: TGCGCCAGCAGCTCAGGGACTAGCGGCCCCTACGAGCAGTACTTC; CDR3aa: CASSSGTSGPYEQYF
j_gene: TRBJ2-5; d_gene: TRBD1; abundance: few; v_gene: TRBV2; CDR3nt: TGTGCCAGCAGGCTCGACAGGGACGGAGAGACCCAGTACTTC; CDR3aa: CASRLDRDGETQYF
j_gene: TRBJ2-1; d_gene: -; abundance: -; v_gene: TRBV5-1; CDR3nt: TGCGCCAGCAGCTCAATAACACCCAGGGGAGCGAGCGACAATGAGCAGTTCTTC; CDR3aa: CASSSITPRGASDNEQFF
j_gene: TRBJ1-4; d_gene: TRBD1; abundance: -; v_gene: TRBV4-1; CDR3nt: TGCGCCAGCAGCCAAAGTATTGCGGACAGGGATGAAAAACTGTTTTTT; CDR3aa: CASSQSIADRDEKLFF
j_gene: TRBJ1-5; d_gene: -; abundance: -; v_gene: TRBV28; CDR3nt: TGTGCCAGCACCAAGGGATGGAGGGGCAATCAGCCCCAGCATTTT; CDR3aa: CASTKGWRGNQPQHF
j_gene: TRBJ1-1; d_gene: -; abundance: -; v_gene: TRBV9; CDR3nt: TGTGCCAGCAGCGTAGGGCCGGGAGCGTCAACTGAAGCTTTCTTT; CDR3aa: CASSVGPGASTEAFF
j_gene: TRBJ2-7; d_gene: -; abundance: few; v_gene: TRBV4-2; CDR3nt: TGTGCCAGCAGCCAAGAATGGGGCGGAGAAGGTTACGAGCAGTACTTC; CDR3aa: CASSQEWGGEGYEQYF